The T cell receptor beta chain under discussion was sequenced for a study of control samples from healthy donors and cancer patients. Data came from immunoSEQ multiplex PCR; TCRdb stores just in-frame clones and leaves some out. The table shows fewer than 200,000 clones, with 90% to 95% occurring only once. The table lists this clone with a count of one. The material sequenced was blood. The receptor was isolated from a man aged 18 to 30 in good health.

CDR3 sequence: CASRWGITGELFF. The CDR3 bases are TGTGCCAGCAGATGGGGGATCACCGGGGAGCTGTTTTTT. The rearrangement joins TRBV2 to TRBJ2-2; D tentatively fits TRBD1 or TRBD2 (5 bases each). Germline assignment: CDR1 SNHLY and CDR2 FYNNEI. V lost 6 bases to trimming and J lost 4 bases, with 9 bases between them. This CDR3 has 13 residues.